This T cell receptor (beta chain) is drawn from a study of cytomegalovirus exposure and HLA in healthy donors. Whole-study results and caveats: A few chains linked to CMV were shown in vitro to be specific for CMV antigens. Rare TCR sequences predominated, though certain public TCRs were found in many donors.

The ends were cut back, 5 bases at V and 12 bases at J, with 20 bases in the middle. Per the germline V gene, CDR1 is SGHTA and CDR2 is FQGNSA. The CDR3 spans 13 residues. On this clone: No antigen is known for it.

60 Vbeta and 13 Jbeta primers were used in PCR. The assay was immunoSEQ multiplex PCR, and TCRdb's table has in-frame clones only and misses some. This repertoire shows under 200,000 clones, 80% to 85% found once; its top ten account for approximately 1.9%. Sequencing used PBMCs. The TCR was taken from a man between 18 and 29 years old in good health and CMV-seronegative. The V and J genes are TRBV7-2 and TRBJ2-7; possibly TRBD2 for D (7 bases). The CDR3, as DNA: TGTGCCAGCAGCCCTGGGTCCGGGGAGGGGGTGTACTTC. This translates into CASSPGSGEGVYF. Full variable domain (missing parts from reference TRBV7-2 and TRBJ2-7): GAGVSQSPSNKVTEKGKDVELRCDPISGHTALYWYRQSLGQGLEFLIYFQGNSAPDKSGLPSDRFSAERTGGSVSTLTIQRTQQEDSAVYLCASSPGSGEGVYFGPGTRLTVT.